The entry below gives a single TCR beta chain sequence along with its context. Its recognized antigen is unknown. Nothing much larger sits one base from this clone, and base qualities are not available. These data belong to a study of T cell responses to AZD1222 COVID-19 vaccine (dated by TCRdb to the early 2020s). Background on the whole study: AZD1222 recipients given second doses at about 4 weeks or at about 12 weeks were pooled, since spike-specific TCR depth and breadth were not found to differ between the two schedules. A total of around 240 trial participants underwent TCR sequencing, of whom nearly 210 had received two doses of AZD1222 and approximately 26 had received two doses of the MenACWY control vaccine. Enrollment into the trials was organized by age into subgroups of 18-55, 56-69 and 70-plus years, and those subgroups contained roughly 160, 29 and 62 TCR-sequenced participants, respectively. What the study reported, not specific to this receptor: The 56-69-year group was small, and its depth increase did not reach significance, likely because of low power. Participants were mostly white British and included more females than males, and it was suggested by the authors that clonal diversity may have been underestimated. Because no day 14 peak-response samples were available, the repertoires could be characterized only after the peak T cell response. Reportedly, close to half of the unique spike-specific TCRs recognized epitopes lying outside the regions that are mutated in the B.1.351 and B.1.1.7 variants. Vaccine-associated CD4 TCRs spanned the whole spike protein, with dominant responses in regions 160-218 and 743-854. Only a handful of AZD1222 recipients were SARS-CoV-2 seropositive at baseline, limiting conclusions about previously exposed vaccinees. Spike-specific TCR breadth and depth rose significantly after two AZD1222 doses compared with day 0 and with MenACWY recipients.

The sample's time point, from its label and the paper: baseline before first vaccination. Samples from vaccinated people were obtained from the UK trials COV001 and COV002, which included a single-blind randomized controlled phase 2/3 trial of AZD1222 (ChAdOx1 nCoV-19) in healthy adults. Trial participant PBMC samples were collected at day 0 and day 28 after the second dose for TCRbeta chain sequencing. The CDR3, cysteine through phenylalanine, is 13 amino acids long. Only the CDR3 part of the read is kept: 39 bases, read in frame from the first base. Via the germline V gene (reference sequence), CDR1 is MNHEY and CDR2 SMNVEV. Trimming accounts for 2 bases at V and 10 bases at J, while the number of junction bases matched to no gene is 4. The CDR3 regions of human TCRbeta chains were subjected to immunosequencing. Processing in the source paper ran as follows. Repertoire TCRs were matched against a reference library of SARS-CoV-2-specific TCRs generated with the MIRA antigen-specificity platform. Breadth was defined as the fraction of unique TCRs that were SARS-CoV-2-associated, and depth was defined as the fraction of total T cells that were SARS-CoV-2-associated. Each spike-specific TCR was assigned to its reactive spike region and to a CD4 or CD8 class using the MIRA data. Log10-transformed breadth and depth values were compared by one-way ANOVA with Sidak's multiple comparisons tests. TCRdb took this table from immuneACCESS and kept in-frame rearrangements with V and J called. Such tables lack part of the clones; where checked against another copy, unresolved V genes explain under half of the gap, and the rest is unexplained. The D gene and trimming were derived from the DNA, and the V and J assignments and clone size from that table. The sample table contains approximately 170,000 clones; only one count was recorded for roughly 90% of them. The ten largest clones take up about 1.6% of the sample.

This clonotype originated in an adult in good health. Material: peripheral blood, obtained on day 0 of AZD1222 vaccination. The rearranged segments are TRBV27 and TRBJ2-3; TRBD2 fits 9 bases in the junction. The sequenced DNA: TGTGCCAGCAGTTTAGGGACTAGCATCGCGCAGTATTTT. This codes for CASSLGTSIAQYF.